The subject of this entry is one TCR beta chain. This sample is part of a study of shared clonotypes between healthy human individuals. Looking at the study overall: CD4 naive and memory got three plates each, CD8 naive two, CD8 memory one.

Naive CD8 isolation took CD45RO-negative cells positively selected for CCR7 and excluded terminally differentiated effector memory CD45RA+ cells. Trimming removed 1 base at V and 1 base at J, with 21 bases between. This CDR3 has 19 amino acids. In germline, CDR1 is SGHVS, CDR2 FQNEAQ. Repertoires were generated with immunoSEQ multiplex PCR, while TCRdb's copy carries only in-frame clones and drops some. The top ten hold more than 0.085% of the sample, which has about 610,000 clones, about 96% seen once. This chain uses TRBV7-8 with TRBJ2-3, with TRBD1 as a possible D gene (6 bases). This sequence was found in a woman aged 30 to 39 in good health. Sequences were obtained from naive CD8+ T cells sorted from blood. CDR3 DNA: TGTGCCAGCAGCTTAGTCGGGGACCCAAGAGGGGGAGGCACAGATACGCAGTATTTT. As protein: CASSLVGDPRGGGTDTQYF.